These T cell receptor beta chains were read from a single sample in a study of EBV T-cell therapy then PD-1 blockade in nasopharyngeal carcinoma. No antigen has been assigned to these receptors. The assay was immunoSEQ multiplex PCR, and TCRdb's table has in-frame clones only and misses some. The sample carries about 22,000 clones, 82% recorded once. The sample consisted of CD8+ T cells from blood, taken at day -245 from a patient whose treatment included autologous EBV-specific T cells and nivolumab. These receptors all stem from a man between 35 and 55 years old with nasopharyngeal carcinoma. CDR3s include the opening cysteine and the closing phenylalanine or tryptophan. D genes are given only for firm matches. A row's size may be missing; if present it is once, few, many or a size class.

d_call: TRBD1
j_call: TRBJ1-2
clone_size: once
v_call: TRBV6-5
cdr3_aa: CASSYSTGVHYGYTF
cdr3_nt: TGTGCCAGCAGTTACTCGACAGGGGTTCACTATGGCTACACCTTC

d_call: -
j_call: TRBJ1-2
clone_size: -
v_call: TRBV4-3
cdr3_aa: CASSQDGGYGYTF
cdr3_nt: TGCGCCAGCAGCCAAGACGGGGGATATGGCTACACCTTC

d_call: TRBD1
j_call: TRBJ1-1
clone_size: once
v_call: TRBV6-1
cdr3_aa: CASSDRGGNTEAFF
cdr3_nt: TGTGCCAGCAGTGACAGGGGGGGGAACACTGAAGCTTTCTTT

d_call: -
j_call: TRBJ1-1
clone_size: once
v_call: TRBV4-1
cdr3_aa: CASSQDRLGRPEAFF
cdr3_nt: TGCGCCAGCAGCCAAGATCGGCTTGGGCGTCCTGAAGCTTTCTTT

d_call: -
j_call: TRBJ2-1
clone_size: -
v_call: TRBV27
cdr3_aa: CASSTGSINEQFF
cdr3_nt: TGTGCCAGCAGTACAGGTAGCATCAATGAGCAGTTCTTC

d_call: -
j_call: TRBJ2-7
clone_size: -
v_call: TRBV4-1
cdr3_aa: CASSQVDSSYEQYF
cdr3_nt: TGCGCCAGCAGCCAAGTCGACTCCTCCTACGAGCAGTACTTC

d_call: TRBD2
j_call: TRBJ2-1
clone_size: -
v_call: TRBV7-8
cdr3_aa: CASSPLAGSGRSYNEQFF
cdr3_nt: TGTGCCAGCAGCCCACTAGCGGGGTCCGGAAGGTCCTACAATGAGCAGTTCTTC

d_call: TRBD1
j_call: TRBJ1-2
clone_size: -
v_call: TRBV4-3
cdr3_aa: CASSTETGFYGYTF
cdr3_nt: TGCGCCAGCAGCACCGAGACAGGGTTCTATGGCTACACCTTC

d_call: -
j_call: TRBJ1-1
clone_size: few
v_call: TRBV13
cdr3_aa: CASSLGVRTEAFF
cdr3_nt: TGTGCCAGCAGCTTGGGGGTAAGGACTGAAGCTTTCTTT

d_call: -
j_call: TRBJ2-4
clone_size: -
v_call: TRBV28
cdr3_aa: CASSLIQGKWGKNIQYF
cdr3_nt: TGTGCCAGCAGTTTAATCCAAGGGAAGTGGGGCAAAAACATTCAGTACTTC

d_call: TRBD1
j_call: TRBJ2-3
clone_size: once
v_call: TRBV25-1
cdr3_aa: CASRTGPSTDTQYF
cdr3_nt: TGTGCCAGCCGGACAGGCCCTAGCACAGATACGCAGTATTTT

d_call: TRBD1
j_call: TRBJ2-3
clone_size: -
v_call: TRBV6-4
cdr3_aa: CASSETGGGTDTQYF
cdr3_nt: TGTGCCAGCAGTGAGACAGGGGGTGGAACAGATACGCAGTATTTT

d_call: TRBD2
j_call: TRBJ2-3
clone_size: once
v_call: TRBV7-9
cdr3_aa: CASSTPGTTADTQYF
cdr3_nt: TGTGCCAGCAGCACACCAGGGACTACCGCAGATACGCAGTATTTT

d_call: -
j_call: TRBJ2-7
clone_size: -
v_call: TRBV20-1
cdr3_aa: CSASKVEPYEQYF
cdr3_nt: TGCAGTGCTAGTAAGGTTGAGCCGTACGAGCAGTACTTC

d_call: TRBD1
j_call: TRBJ1-1
clone_size: once
v_call: TRBV2
cdr3_aa: CASRPNRGRSEAFF
cdr3_nt: TGTGCCAGCAGACCCAACAGGGGGCGAAGTGAAGCTTTCTTT

d_call: -
j_call: TRBJ2-7
clone_size: once
v_call: TRBV4-2
cdr3_aa: CASSQDPPTYYEQYF
cdr3_nt: TGTGCCAGCAGCCAAGATCCCCCCACTTACTACGAGCAGTACTTC

d_call: TRBD2
j_call: TRBJ2-3
clone_size: few
v_call: TRBV6-4
cdr3_aa: CASSEVSSGGTDTQYF
cdr3_nt: TGTGCCAGCAGTGAGGTTTCTAGCGGGGGCACAGATACGCAGTATTTT

d_call: -
j_call: TRBJ2-5
clone_size: -
v_call: TRBV3-1/TRBV3-2
cdr3_aa: CASSGLGGAETQYF
cdr3_nt: TGTGCCAGCAGCGGACTAGGGGGCGCCGAGACCCAGTACTTC

d_call: TRBD2
j_call: TRBJ2-1
clone_size: few
v_call: TRBV6-4
cdr3_aa: CASSETSGGNEQFF
cdr3_nt: TGTGCCAGCAGTGAGACTAGCGGGGGTAATGAGCAGTTCTTC

d_call: -
j_call: TRBJ2-7
clone_size: -
v_call: TRBV7-3
cdr3_aa: CASSRGLSYEQYF
cdr3_nt: TGTGCCAGCAGCCGGGGGCTCTCCTACGAGCAGTACTTC